The 5 T cell receptor beta chains below come from one sample, sequenced in a study of T cells in Graves' hyperthyroidism and ophthalmopathy. The CDR3 regions of TCR beta were amplified from RNA transcripts. HTBI primers were the set used in a first-round RT-PCR of the TCR CDR3. TCRdb analysed the multiplex PCR reads with MiXCR anew, one entry per CDR3 protein. The repertoire consists of over 250,000 distinct CDR3 sequences, with about 20% occurring once and the leading ten covering around 62%. Sequencing was carried out using blood. The receptors derive from a man in his thirties or forties with Graves' ophthalmopathy.

This clonotype has only a few counts. For the CDR3, the DNA is TGTGCCAGCAGTGGGATTGGACAGGGTTTAAGGCGGGAGGATAACTACGAGCAGTACTTC. It encodes CASSGIGQGLRREDNYEQYF. This rearrangement joins TRBV28 to TRBJ2-7; D possibly matches TRBD1 or TRBD2 (8 bases each). The ends were cut back, 5 bases at V and 3 bases at J, with 32 bases in the middle. The germline V gene encodes CDR1 MDHEN and CDR2 SYDVKM. CDR3 length: 20 amino acids. The whole variable domain, filled in from reference TRBV28 and TRBJ2-7, reads DVKVTQSSRYLVKRTGEKVFLECVQDMDHENMFWYRQDPGLGLRLIYFSYDVKMKEKGDIPEGYSVSREKKERFSLILESASTNQTSMYLCASSGIGQGLRREDNYEQYFGPGTRLTVT.

This clonotype occurred a few times. The chain couples TRBV28 to TRBJ2-2; 9 bases are a match to TRBD1. The ends lost 7 bases at V and 5 bases at J; junction bases unmatched: 8. Germline CDR1 reads MDHEN; CDR2 reads SYDVKM. The CDR3 is made up of 15 amino acids. CDR3 protein: CASIEQGAGTGELFF. In nucleotides, the CDR3 is TGTGCCAGCATAGAACAGGGGGCGGGAACCGGGGAGCTGTTTTTT.

For this clonotype: A much larger clonotype is one base distant, so this may be a read error. This chain joins TRBV28 and TRBJ1-4; 8 nucleotides agree with TRBD1. Germline V lookup: CDR1 MDHEN, CDR2 SYDVKM. The CDR3 has 17 residues. The chain's CDR3 is CARSPNDRGRGNEKLFF. As DNA, the CDR3 is TGTGCCCGCAGCCCGAACGACAGGGGTAGGGGCAATGAAAAACTGTTTTTT.

V is TRBV18 and J is TRBJ2-1; no definite D call. Germline V gives CDR1 KGHSH, CDR2 LQKENI. V dropped 1 base and J dropped 6 bases, with 7 bases sitting between them. The CDR3 spans 13 residues. DNA for the CDR3: TGTGCCAGCTCACCACTTGGGTCCAATGAGCAGTTCTTC. Translation: CASSPLGSNEQFF.

This chain joins TRBV6-1 and TRBJ2-1; D remains unclear. Germline CDR1 MNHNS, CDR2 SASEGT. Trimming shortened V by 5 bases and J by 7 bases, and 18 bases separated the two germline ends. This CDR3 has 15 amino acids. The CDR3 spells CASSCGRDLGNEQFF. The DNA for the CDR3 is TGTGCCAGCAGTTGCGGCCGCGACCTTGGGAATGAGCAGTTCTTC.